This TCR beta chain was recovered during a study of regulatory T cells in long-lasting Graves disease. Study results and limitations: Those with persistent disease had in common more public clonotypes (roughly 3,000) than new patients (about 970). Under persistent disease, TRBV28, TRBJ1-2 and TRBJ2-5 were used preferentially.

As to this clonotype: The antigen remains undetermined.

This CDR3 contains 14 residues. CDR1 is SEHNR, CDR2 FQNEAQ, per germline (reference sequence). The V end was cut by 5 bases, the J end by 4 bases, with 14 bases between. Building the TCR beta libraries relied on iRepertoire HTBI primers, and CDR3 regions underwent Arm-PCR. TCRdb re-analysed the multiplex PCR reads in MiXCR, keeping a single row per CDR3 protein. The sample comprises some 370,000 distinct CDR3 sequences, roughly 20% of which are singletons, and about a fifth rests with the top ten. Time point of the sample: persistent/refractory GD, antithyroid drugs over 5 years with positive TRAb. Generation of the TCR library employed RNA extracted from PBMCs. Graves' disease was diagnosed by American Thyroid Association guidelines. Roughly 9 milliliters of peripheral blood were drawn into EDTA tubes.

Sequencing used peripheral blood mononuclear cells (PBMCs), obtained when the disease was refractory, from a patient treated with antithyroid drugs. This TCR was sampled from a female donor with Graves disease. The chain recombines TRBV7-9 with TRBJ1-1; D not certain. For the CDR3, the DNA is TGTGCCAGCAGCGCTCCTTTAATGAGCACTGAAGCTTTCTTT. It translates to CASSAPLMSTEAFF.